This T cell receptor beta chain appears in the sequencing data of a study of cytomegalovirus exposure and HLA in healthy donors. Overall study findings and caveats: Versus the approximately 700-donor mean, an Asian-associated ancestry cluster reportedly showed fewer N-insertions in a later analysis. It is likely that the observed cluster of highly shared sequence variants was a sequencing artifact.

About this clone itself: Its antigen is as yet unknown.

Primers included in the PCR were 60 Vbeta and 13 Jbeta primers. Sequencing was performed with immunoSEQ multiplex PCR; in TCRdb, only in-frame clones are kept and a portion is missing. The sample yields around 200,000 clones, about three quarters seen once. Looked up from germline, CDR1 is MNHNY and CDR2 is SVGAGI (reference sequence). V shed 4 bases, J shed 6 bases, and the junction held 7 bases outside the gene matches. The CDR3 consists of 15 residues. The clonotype was recovered from a man between 18 and 35 years old in good health and CMV-seronegative. The specimen sequenced was PBMCs. The genes are TRBV6-6 and TRBJ1-1; 11 bases map to TRBD1. Here the CDR3 reads CASSWIGQGAPEAFF. DNA of the CDR3: TGTGCCAGCAGTTGGATCGGACAGGGGGCCCCTGAAGCTTTCTTT.